Included here is one T cell receptor beta chain sequence, with context. Its specific antigen is unknown. No quality values exist for individual bases; no much larger clone is one base distant. The cohort consisted of some 670 healthy bone marrow donors. Cohort members were all nominally healthy when sampled, although unrecorded immune exposures were likely present. Of the 666 cohort members, about 290 had a positive CMV serostatus and 350 to 450 had a negative one, while no CMV serostatus was recorded for the donor. Each donor provided a peripheral blood sample, and peripheral blood mononuclear cells were used for TCR beta sequencing. The Qiagen DNeasy Blood Extraction Kit was used to extract genomic DNA from the blood cell samples. The source of the sample is a study of cytomegalovirus exposure and HLA in healthy donors (dated by TCRdb to the late 2010s). About the investigation overall: An earlier analysis of some 500 of the donors reported approximately 270 Gb of sequence data and some 120 million unique TCR beta sequences from about 200 million T cells. An early release that covered more than 550 HLA-typed donors contained approximately 300 gigabases of sequencing data and about 84 million unique TCR sequences. The genetic ancestry cluster associated with self-reported Caucasian donors included over 80% of the 398 genotyped donors. The study was designed to test whether signatures of past pathogen exposure could be identified by cataloging public T cell receptors. Using immunosequencing, the study profiled T cell repertoires from 500 to 800 subjects and related those repertoires to cytomegalovirus serostatus. A separate validation cohort of over a hundred different subjects was used in addition to the roughly 670-subject first cohort. To predict cytomegalovirus infection status, the study brought together high-throughput TCR immunosequencing, statistical association of individual TCRs with disease status, and machine learning. In a later analysis, previously published TCR beta repertoires from fewer than 750 donors were re-analyzed and high-resolution HLA genotyping was added so that TCR occurrence patterns could be studied. The later analysis used no new phenotypic data to find candidate immune exposures, relying instead on TCR beta sequences and their occurrence across donors. An earlier analysis of 587 of the donors applied high-throughput TCR beta sequencing to assess whether each TCR beta V gene segment acted as functional or pseudogenic. Donor age, sex, ethnicity and CMV serostatus were compiled together with the repertoire data. In a later genetic analysis, genome-wide SNP genotypes for about three fifths of the roughly 670 donors were used, and that subset was treated as a discovery cohort. Every repertoire in the discovery cohort had been generated on one and the same sequencing platform. Both class I and class II loci were covered by HLA typing, at four-digit resolution. Typing coverage differed by locus: A, B, C, DRB1 and DQB1 were typed in about 620-630 donors, DQA1 in about 500, DPA1 in around 580, and DPB1 in about 450. Roughly 5 DR-DQ haplotypes were treated as single units for association and clustering because of strong linkage in the cohort. Among some 400 genotyped donors of the cohort, an average of about 240,000 unique TCR beta nucleotide sequences was sequenced per donor, of which 15% to 20% were non-productive.

CDR1 and CDR2 are drawn from the germline V gene (reference sequence): LNHDA, SQIVND. There are 15 amino acids in the CDR3, from cysteine to phenylalanine inclusive. Kept here is only the CDR3 DNA, which spans 45 bases and is read in frame from base 1. Trimming takes 3 bases off V and 4 bases off J; junction bases not matched to a gene: 6. The full study reports these points: Strong co-occurrence of HLA alleles, especially DR and DQ, made assigning TCR associations to individual alleles difficult. A later analysis found that HLA-associated TCR beta chains were more clonally expanded and had lower generation probabilities than equally common non-associated chains. Linkage disequilibrium might explain the correlated functional status among segregating V segments, but an unknown experimental factor could not be excluded. Across donors, most TCR sequences were observed very rarely, whereas some public TCRs were present in many individuals. Because HLA typing was missing for some donors at each locus, association tests included only the typed subset. A later analysis associated 15,000 or so TCR beta sequences with specific HLA alleles at a false discovery rate of 0.05. Roughly uniform sequencing depth across donors was assumed in presence/absence analyses, although this assumption may not hold. Some IMGT-functional V segments, including TRBV6-2 and TRBV6-3, could not be told apart with the 87-base-pair reads, so those segments were excluded. For the cohort, immune exposure information was limited to CMV serostatus. In both the original and validation cohorts, the classifier was reported to diagnose cytomegalovirus status with high specificity and sensitivity. Broadly in line with IMGT annotations, most TCR beta V segments showed up in productive rearrangements about 87% or about 30% of the time in an earlier analysis of several hundred of the donors. Because counts were too low, seventeen rarely observed V segments, including chromosome 9 orphons, were excluded from the earlier analysis of 500 to 700 of the donors. In a later analysis, TCR association rates were found to vary across HLA loci, with the most associated TCRs seen for DRB1 alleles and the fewest for HLA-C alleles. A further reported finding was that TCR beta sequences accurately predicted the HLA-A and HLA-B alleles for most subjects in the first cohort. This cohort had only TCR beta chains sequenced, and the lack of alpha or paired-chain data limited which features could be detected. In vitro tests confirmed that a few of the cytomegalovirus-associated TCR beta chains recognize cytomegalovirus antigens. The study listed 150 to 200 TCR beta chains as associated with cytomegalovirus. Most CMV-associated TCR beta chains appeared to be HLA-restricted in a later analysis, and the HLA associations seemed to be driven largely by CMV exposure. A later analysis reported that several top co-occurrence clusters appeared linked to parvovirus B19, influenza, CMV and Epstein-Barr virus. A cluster of highly shared sequence variants was judged likely to represent a technical artifact of the sequencing pipeline. The authors suggested that the approach could potentially be generalized to other disease states and immunological phenotypes. V-gene and J-gene trimming of TCR beta chains was associated with a missense DCLRE1C variant in a later genetic analysis, and the association was replicated in an independent cohort. In a later genetic analysis, fewer N-insertions in productive TCRs were reported among donors in an Asian-associated ancestry cluster than the 666-donor mean.

Library construction relied on the immunoSEQ multiplex PCR assay. The multiplex PCR relied on a mix of 60 forward primers for TCR Vbeta segments and 13 reverse primers for TCR Jbeta segments. The CDR3 region of rearranged TCR beta genes was amplified from genomic DNA by a multiplex PCR assay. The amplified TCR beta libraries were sequenced on the Illumina HiSeq System as 87-base-pair reads. The authors' analysis ran thus. Across the 670 or so repertoires, a later analysis counted 80 million or so unique TCR beta chains, 9.5 million to 13 million of which were shared by at least two donors. Raw reads were error-corrected and collapsed into unique sequences with a nearest-neighbor algorithm that merged closely related sequences to remove PCR and sequencing errors. To assign V, D and J gene segments, CDR3 sequences were aligned to IMGT reference sequences. For a sequence to be retained, a match of at least six nucleotides to both a V gene segment and a J gene segment was required. A rearrangement counted as productive if the CDR3 had no stop codons and remained in frame with V and J, and every other rearrangement counted as non-productive. Following IMGT convention, CDR3 was defined as the stretch from the second conserved V-encoded cysteine up to the conserved J-encoded phenylalanine. The earlier analysis of about 500 of the donors excluded sequences that lacked an unambiguous match to a single V gene segment. An earlier analysis of a few hundred of the donors classified V segments as functional when productive rearrangements were above 56.7% and as segregating when the standard deviation between donors was above 5%. A statistical classification framework was built for diagnosing cytomegalovirus status from the catalog of TCR beta chain sequences. In a later analysis, V and J genes were assigned by comparing TCR nucleotide sequences against IMGT/GENE-DB human TR gene sequences. In a later analysis, CDR3 sequences and most-parsimonious VDJ recombination scenarios were assigned using the TCRdist pipeline. In a later analysis, every TCR beta chain was defined by the combination of its CDR3 amino acid sequence and its V-gene family, and reads without a unique V-gene family were dropped. A later analysis removed several hundred highly shared, low-generation-probability nucleotide sequences to deal with suspected cross-contamination and a sequencing artifact. A later analysis calculated a clonal expansion index for each public chain from normalized within-repertoire ranks of inferred template counts. In a later analysis, generation probabilities were computed with a VDJ recombination model fitted to out-of-frame rearrangements, and the resulting probabilities were checked against IGoR. A later analysis scored TCR-TCR, TCR-HLA and TCR-CMV co-occurrence with hypergeometric tests, applying a repertoire-size bias correction to TCR pairs. To estimate false discovery rates, a later analysis permuted the HLA or CMV assignments 20 times. In a later analysis, co-occurring TCRs were grouped with DBSCAN, and TCRdist sequence similarity was added when clustering was performed within HLA-allele-positive subsets. Co-occurrence clustering excluded repertoires with fewer than 30,000 or more than 120,000 public chains, plus five with anomalous nucleotide sharing. TCRdb holds this immuneACCESS table with in-frame rearrangements only. Some clones are missing; in checked studies, unresolved V genes explain under half, and the rest has no known cause. That table is the source of V, J and clone size, and D and trimming were worked out from the DNA. The sample records 100,000 to 150,000 clones, 77% of which are singletons. Together, the top ten hold less than 4% of the sample.

This clonotype was obtained from a human donor in good health. The specimen was PBMCs. The chain is assembled from TRBV19 and TRBJ2-3; 8 bases in the junction line up with TRBD2. The DNA sequence follows: TGTGCCAGTAGTATTTACCGGGAGGGTCCAGATACGCAGTATTTT. This codes for CASSIYREGPDTQYF.